The 5 T cell receptor beta chains listed next were all sequenced from one sample in a study of T-cell reconstitution after alpha-beta-depleted transplantation in children. Unique molecular identifiers were used in preparing the TCRbeta library. In TCRdb, the PCR reads were re-called with MiXCR into one record per CDR3 protein. This sample has about 440,000 distinct CDR3 sequences, with over 40% found just once. Sequencing used PBMCs, obtained before TCRalphabeta/CD19-depleted stem cell transplant. Every receptor here comes from a girl aged 2 to 9 with aplastic anemia, due to receive a stem cell transplant.

This clonotype was seen repeatedly, ten times or more. A junction boundary mismatches the germline segment, possibly from a read error. The chain is built from TRBV28 and TRBJ1-1, with a possible D match to TRBD1 (6 bases). The CDR3 consists of 13 residues. Germline V CDR1 and CDR2: MDHEN, SYDVKM. CDR3 coding DNA: TGCCAAACTAAGGGGGGGGCGGACACTGAAGCTTTCTTT. Translation: CQTKGGADTEAFF.

V is TRBV12-3 or TRBV12-4 and J is TRBJ2-3, with D possibly matching TRBD1 (6 bases). The ends were cut back, 4 bases at V and 2 bases at J, with 16 bases in the middle. CDR3 length equals 16 residues. CDR3 DNA: TGTGCCAGCAGTTCTTCCTCGACAGGAGCCACAGATACGCAGTATTTT. Residues: CASSSSSTGATDTQYF.

This clonotype occurred once. A read error may explain this, as a much larger clone is one base away. CDR3 loop: CSARDGNSNQPQHF. In DNA form, the CDR3 reads TGCAGTGCTAGAGATGGGAATAGCAATCAGCCCCAGCATTTT. V is TRBV20-1 and J is TRBJ1-5; D is unclear. The CDR3 has 14 amino acids. CDR1 is DFQATT and CDR2 is SNEGSKA in the germline V gene (reference sequence). With 0 bases removed from V and 0 bases from J, the gap between germline ends came to 6 bases.

V and J are TRBV19 and TRBJ2-1; TRBD2 is a possible D gene (6 bases). The CDR3 spans 17 residues. Trimming left V 2 bases short and J 6 bases short, with 20 bases between. Germline CDR1 LNHDA, CDR2 SQIVND (reference sequence). CDR3 region: CASSISHGSAGSNEQFF. CDR3 DNA: TGTGCCAGTAGTATATCCCACGGGAGTGCGGGATCCAATGAGCAGTTCTTC.

V and J are TRBV21-1 and TRBJ2-1. TRBV21-1 is termed a pseudogene. The CDR3 runs 17 residues. CDR3 protein: CASSKGPPDGVDNEQFF. In nucleotides, the CDR3 is TGTGCCAGCAGCAAAGGGCCACCGGATGGAGTGGACAATGAGCAGTTCTTC.